Listed here are 12 T cell receptor beta chains from one sample, sequenced in a study of blood T cell repertoires in COVID-19. Some clones are missing from TCRdb's copy, which holds only in-frame ones; the method was immunoSEQ multiplex PCR. This table holds roughly 66,000 clones, approximately 80% found once. The material sequenced was peripheral blood. The receptors derive from a man between 60 and 75 years old with acute or convalescent COVID-19.

The V and J genes are TRBV9 and TRBJ2-2, with D uncertain. The CDR3 is 15 amino acids. V was pared by 5 bases and J by 6 bases, with 17 bases between. Germline assignment: CDR1 SGDLS and CDR2 YYNGEE. CDR3 sequence: CASSLGSAGSGELFF. CDR3 bases: TGTGCCAGCAGTCTAGGTTCCGCCGGGTCCGGGGAGCTGTTTTTT.

To note about this clone: The germline gene is not matched at one end of the junction; a read error may be the cause. This rearrangement joins TRBV13 to TRBJ1-2, with 7 bases aligning to TRBD1. The germline V gene encodes CDR1 PRHDT and CDR2 FYEKMQ (reference sequence). The CDR3 is made up of 14 amino acids. CDR3 amino acids: CASSLGGQYYGYTF. Written as DNA, the CDR3 is TGTGCCAGCAGTTTAGGGGGACAGTACTATGGCTACACCTTC.

The chain employs TRBV12-5 and TRBJ2-5; 7 nucleotides line up with TRBD1. The V gene end was trimmed by 5 bases and the J gene end by 3 bases; junction bases not matched to a gene: 6. This CDR3 region has 14 residues. The germline V gene encodes CDR1 LGHNT and CDR2 FRNRAP. CDR3 sequence (DNA): TGTGCTAGTGGTCCCCAAACAGGGGAAGAGACCCAGTACTTC. This sequence encodes CASGPQTGEETQYF.

This chain uses TRBV20-1 with TRBJ1-1; no firm D call. Trimming cost V 3 bases and J 6 bases, with 11 bases left between them. The CDR3 totals 12 residues. From germline, CDR1 is DFQATT and CDR2 SNEGSKA (reference sequence). The CDR3 DNA sequence: TGCAGTGCTAGTCCGACACTAGCTGAAGCTTTCTTT. Encoded protein: CSASPTLAEAFF.

This clone was recorded once. The chain employs TRBV9 and TRBJ1-2; 12 positions agree with TRBD1. The V segment lost 0 bases and the J segment 7 bases; nucleotides outside the gene matches: 10. This CDR3 comprises 17 residues. Germline-derived CDR1 and CDR2 are SGDLS and YYNGEE. The CDR3 DNA follows: TGTGCCAGCAGCGTAGTTCCTGGGGGACAGGGGGCGAGTGGCTACACCTTC. It codes for CASSVVPGGQGASGYTF.

The J gene is TRBJ2-7, the V gene TRBV29-1; D possibly corresponds to TRBD1 (6 bases). This CDR3 contains 13 residues. Germline loops: CDR1 SQVTM, CDR2 ANQGSEA. The V end was cut by 4 bases, the J end by 6 bases, with 16 bases between. CDR3 sequence (DNA): TGCAGCGTTGGACTGGGGGCCAGAAGCGAGCAGTACTTC. Its translation: CSVGLGARSEQYF.

This chain's CDR3 is CASSFAPGGAAYNEQFF. DNA for the CDR3: TGCGCCAGCAGCTTCGCCCCCGGGGGGGCCGCCTACAATGAGCAGTTCTTC. The chain combines TRBV5-1 with TRBJ2-1, with 8 bases that match TRBD2. This CDR3 has 17 amino acids. V trimming: 2 bases; J trimming: 2 bases; junction bases outside the gene matches: 9. Germline V gives CDR1 SGHRS, CDR2 YFSETQ. Using reference TRBV5-1 and TRBJ2-1 for the parts outside the CDR3, the full variable domain is KAGVTQTPRYLIKTRGQQVTLSCSPISGHRSVSWYQQTPGQGLQFLFEYFSETQRNKGNFPGRFSGRQFSNSRSEMNVSTLELGDSALYLCASSFAPGGAAYNEQFFGPGTRLTVL.

The chain recombines TRBV7-9 with TRBJ1-6; the D is unclear. This CDR3 is built from 14 residues. Germline V gives CDR1 SEHNR, CDR2 FQNEAQ (reference sequence). Trimming pared 3 bases from V and 5 bases from J, leaving 8 bases between. The CDR3 region is CASSLGDHNSPLHF. DNA of the CDR3: TGTGCCAGCAGCTTGGGCGACCATAATTCACCCCTCCACTTT.

The chain carries TRBV5-6 and TRBJ2-1; 9 bases agree with TRBD1. Trimming removed 3 bases from V and 8 bases from J; junction bases left unmatched: 6. Germline lookup yields CDR1 SGHDT and CDR2 YYEEEE. This CDR3 contains 14 residues. For the CDR3, the DNA is TGTGCCAGCAGCTGGGGGACAGGGAGTTATGAGCAGTTCTTC. This gives the protein CASSWGTGSYEQFF.

This clone was seen once. The chain is built from TRBV11-3 and TRBJ2-5; tentative D call: TRBD2 (7 bases). Trimming took 5 bases from V and 1 from J, leaving 11 bases between them. This CDR3 comprises 14 residues. CDR1 is SGHNT and CDR2 is YENEEA in the germline V gene. In DNA form, the CDR3 reads TGTGCCAGCAGCCTGAGGGGGGGCCAAGAGACCCAGTACTTC. It specifies CASSLRGGQETQYF.

The gene calls are TRBV4-3 and TRBJ2-4; D not resolved. The CDR3 covers 13 residues. V was pared by 1 base and J by 3 bases, with 4 bases between. CDR1 LGHNA and CDR2 YSLEER come from the germline V gene. DNA for the CDR3: TGCGCCAGCAGCCAAGTATTCAAAAACATTCAGTACTTC. Translated: CASSQVFKNIQYF.

V is TRBV5-8 and J is TRBJ1-5, with a possible D match to TRBD1 (5 bases). The CDR3 totals 16 residues. V lost 2 bases and J 3 bases, leaving 15 bases between the germline ends. CDR1 is SGHTS and CDR2 is YDEGEE in the germline V gene. CDR3 in DNA: TGTGCCAGCAGCTTTTTAGGTCAGACAGTCAATCAGCCCCAGCATTTT. Its translation: CASSFLGQTVNQPQHF.